A selection of T cell receptor beta chains follows, all from one sample in a study of shared clonotypes between healthy human individuals. Produced via immunoSEQ multiplex PCR; TCRdb's table is partial and in-frame only. The data contain about 700,000 clones, about 74% of them seen just once; the ten biggest clones take up approximately 1.6%. What was sequenced was memory CD4+ T cells sorted from blood. All receptors derive from a woman in her twenties or thirties in good health. The CDR3 runs from the conserved cysteine through the conserved F or W. Fields, in order: V gene, clone size, D gene, CDR3 protein. D genes are given only for firm matches. Size is stated for part of the rows, as once, few or many counts, or as a class when the clone is expanded.

>TRBV10-3|-|TRBD2
CAISVGLAGGEQYF
>TRBV2|-|TRBD2
CASSEILAGRDTQYF
>TRBV28|-|-
CASRGPSPQHF
>TRBV4-1|-|-
CASSQDPGGLGGDEQFF
>TRBV7-9|-|TRBD2
CASSTSTSGWLDEQFF
>TRBV5-4|-|-
CASSLRGGLSEKLFF
>TRBV11-2|-|TRBD2
CASSPGLAGDYSHEQYF
>TRBV19|few|-
CASSINSPQQFF
>TRBV5-6|-|-
CASSRIYEQYF
>TRBV19|-|-
CASRQNQSPQHF
>TRBV5-1|-|-
CASSLGQERAEQYF
>TRBV5-1|-|-
CASRRSTATNEKLFF
>TRBV19|-|-
CASSNSWQDEQYF
>TRBV5-1|-|TRBD2
CASSLDGDYPSYEQYF
>TRBV4-1|-|-
CASSQDSSGAGNTIYF
>TRBV6-1|-|TRBD2
CASSGLAGARDEQFF
>TRBV28|-|-
CASTQTQAGKYEQYF
>TRBV5-6|-|-
CASSWGNRGGLEQYF
>TRBV6-4|-|-
CASKKDRLYEQYF
>TRBV6-5|-|TRBD1
CATGQGETQYF
>TRBV18|-|TRBD2
CASSPGIAGGSSYNEQFF
>TRBV9|-|TRBD1
CASSAQGQFNYGYTF
>TRBV18|-|TRBD1
CASSGQQNSYEQYF